These 4 T cell receptor beta chains originate from one sample sequenced in a study of blood T cell repertoires in COVID-19. Assay used: immunoSEQ multiplex PCR; TCRdb lists only in-frame clones, some missing. The sample contains about 220,000 clones, around 80% of which appear only once. The specimen sequenced was peripheral blood. Source of these receptors: an older woman with acute or convalescent COVID-19.

The table lists this clone with a few counts. This chain connects TRBV24-1 to TRBJ2-3, with 9 positions matching TRBD2. Germline assignment: CDR1 KGHDR and CDR2 SFDVKD. With 4 bases clipped from V and 4 bases from J, the junction kept 8 bases outside the gene matches. The CDR3 contains 16 residues. The CDR3 coding sequence is TGTGCCACCAGTGACAGTAGGCGGGGGGGCCCAGATACGCAGTATTTT. It specifies CATSDSRRGGPDTQYF.

The chain uses TRBV7-2 and TRBJ2-3, with 11 bases identical to TRBD2. This CDR3 is built from 16 residues. Germline V gene sequence: CDR1 SGHTA, CDR2 FQGNSA. J was trimmed by 2 bases and V by 5 bases; bases with no gene match: 6. CDR3 in DNA: TGTGCCAGCAGCCCGATAGCGGGGGGGAACACAGATACGCAGTATTTT. Amino acids: CASSPIAGGNTDTQYF.

The rearrangement uses TRBV12-3 or TRBV12-4 and TRBJ2-3; 8 bases agree with TRBD2. The CDR3 is 13 amino acids. Trimming removed 7 bases from V and 7 bases from J; junction bases left unmatched: 7. CDR3 sequence (DNA): TGTGCCAGCAATCGGGGGGGCGGTTATACGCAGTATTTT. Residues: CASNRGGGYTQYF.

The chain links TRBV25-1 to TRBJ2-1; 7 nucleotides agree with TRBD2. This CDR3 contains 15 residues. V dropped 5 bases and J dropped 3; count of bases not matched to a gene: 7. Germline V gene sequence: CDR1 MGHDK, CDR2 SYGVNS. The CDR3 reads CASSNQRGDYNEQFF. The CDR3 region has the DNA TGTGCCAGCAGTAACCAGCGGGGTGACTACAATGAGCAGTTCTTC. Variable domain in full (rest from reference TRBV25-1 and TRBJ2-1): EADIYQTPRYLVIGTGKKITLECSQTMGHDKMYWYQQDPGMELHLIHYSYGVNSTEKGDLSSESTVSRIRTEHFPLTLESARPSHTSQYLCASSNQRGDYNEQFFGPGTRLTVL.